This T cell receptor beta chain derives from a study of cytomegalovirus exposure and HLA in healthy donors. General study points: Altogether, some 170 TCR beta chains were recorded as cytomegalovirus-associated. The classifier reportedly diagnosed cytomegalovirus status with high specificity and sensitivity. As a later analysis revealed, the rate of TCR association differed by HLA locus, with DRB1 most and HLA-C fewest. The Asian-associated ancestry cluster reportedly had fewer N-insertions than the approximately 690-donor mean in a later analysis.

CDR1 and CDR2 (germline): SGHNT, YENEEA. Trimming took 1 base from V and 4 from J, leaving 14 bases between them. This CDR3 has 15 amino acids. This clone was recorded only once. The target antigen is unknown. Primers included in the PCR were 60 Vbeta and 13 Jbeta primers. Clones were read by immunoSEQ multiplex PCR, and TCRdb kept only the in-frame ones, dropping some. This sample has fewer than 65,000 clones, with 73% found just once. The receptor was isolated from a man between 50 and 59 years old in good health and CMV-seronegative. The sequencing input was PBMCs. The V gene is TRBV11-3, the J gene TRBJ2-7, with D perhaps TRBD2 (7 bases). CDR3 region: CASSLAGGPGYEQYF. The CDR3 region has the DNA TGTGCCAGCAGCTTAGCCGGGGGGCCGGGGTACGAGCAGTACTTC.